What follows is one T cell receptor beta chain and its context. These data come from a study of CD8+ T cells in alopecia areata. The sequencing template was cDNA reverse transcribed from extracted RNA. Sequenced by immunoSEQ multiplex PCR; TCRdb stores in-frame clones only, minus some. The data show some 110,000 clones, roughly two fifths seen once. CDR1 and CDR2 from the germline V gene are MNHEY and SMNVEV (reference sequence). This CDR3 is built from 15 residues. V gave up 6 bases and J gave up 5 bases; unmatched junction bases: 7. The source is a human donor with alopecia areata. The sample comprised CD4+ T cells sorted from blood. The chain combines TRBV27 with TRBJ2-1; TRBD2 matches 10 bases. The CDR3 DNA reads TGTGCCAGCAGCCCACTAGCGGGGAGGCACAATGAGCAGTTCTTC. The encoded protein is CASSPLAGRHNEQFF.